This entry lists 21 T cell receptor beta chains sequenced from one sample in a study of beta chain features in type 1 diabetes. Study findings and constraints: Type 1 diabetes patients had TCRB CDR3s that were shorter (moderately but significantly so) in all four CD4+ subsets.

The sequenced template was cDNA made from the entire isolated RNA. Clones were read by immunoSEQ multiplex PCR, and TCRdb kept only the in-frame ones, dropping some. The table records hundreds of thousands of clones, over 12% of them present only once. The antigens of these receptors remain unknown. The sample was naive CD4+ T cells from blood. Every receptor here comes from a man younger than 35 with type 1 diabetes.

In this sample, this clone turned up a few times. The CDR3 DNA reads as TGTGCCTGGAGTGTAAGGGAAGGAACTAACTATGGCTACACCTTC. This sequence encodes CAWSVREGTNYGYTF. This chain connects TRBV30 to TRBJ1-2; D gene ambiguous. The CDR3 sequence is 15 residues long. Germline loops: CDR1 GTSNPN, CDR2 SVGIG (reference sequence). The V gene lost 0 bases and the J gene lost 0 bases, with 11 bases spanning the gap.

V usage is TRBV11-2 and J usage is TRBJ2-1, with D perhaps matching TRBD1 (6 bases). CDR3 length: 13 residues. V lost 2 bases and J 4 bases, leaving 6 bases between the germline ends. The V gene's germline CDR1 is SGHAT and CDR2 FQNNGV. CDR3 nucleotide sequence: TGTGCCAGCAGCTTAACAGGGTACAATGAGCAGTTCTTC. This codes for CASSLTGYNEQFF.

This clone was observed a few times. The same CDR3 is also encoded by other DNA sequences in this sample. The genes are TRBV5-1 and TRBJ1-5, with D possibly matching TRBD1 (5 bases). Per the germline V gene, CDR1 is SGHRS and CDR2 is YFSETQ. Trimming pared 4 bases from V and 2 bases from J, leaving 10 bases between. The CDR3 has 14 residues. The CDR3 nucleotides read TGCGCCAGCAGCCTAGGGACGGGCAATCAGCCCCAGCATTTT. The encoded protein is CASSLGTGNQPQHF.

This clone came up a few times. The chain joins TRBV5-1 to TRBJ2-1; 9 bases map to TRBD2. The CDR3 has 15 residues. After removal of 4 bases from V and 7 bases from J, the junction contained 9 bases not matched to a gene. In germline, CDR1 is SGHRS, CDR2 YFSETQ. This chain's CDR3 is CASSRVAGVGNEQFF. CDR3 sequence (DNA): TGCGCCAGCAGCCGCGTAGCGGGGGTTGGTAATGAGCAGTTCTTC.

This chain joins TRBV30 and TRBJ2-1; TRBD2 matches 10 bases. This CDR3 spans 14 amino acids. CDR1 is GTSNPN, CDR2 SVGIG, per germline (reference sequence). V lost 3 bases to trimming and J lost 5 bases; unmatched junction nucleotides: 4. CDR3 sequence (DNA): TGTGCCTGGAGGCCTAGCGGGAGTCACAATGAGCAGTTCTTC. Protein product: CAWRPSGSHNEQFF.

This clone was found a few times. The chain has TRBV25-1 and TRBJ2-1, with a weak D call TRBD1 (6 bases). CDR3 length: 16 residues. Trimming left V 5 bases short and J 9 bases short, with 23 bases between. Germline V gene lookup returns CDR1 MGHDK and CDR2 SYGVNS. The CDR3 DNA is TGTGCCAGCAGTAGAAGACAGGACCTAGCACCGTTTGAGCAGTTCTTC. This sequence encodes CASSRRQDLAPFEQFF.

V gene TRBV6-6 combines with J gene TRBJ2-7, with a weak D call TRBD1 (7 bases). V was trimmed by 6 bases and J by 5 bases, leaving 14 bases between them. Germline values: CDR1 MNHNY, CDR2 SVGAGI (reference sequence). The CDR3 has 13 residues. The CDR3, as DNA: TGTGCCAGCAGGATTGACAGGGAGGACGAGCAGTACTTC. Translating gives CASRIDREDEQYF.

V and J are TRBV7-2 and TRBJ2-3; D uncertain. Trimming pared 6 bases from V and 3 bases from J, leaving 7 bases between. This CDR3 is built from 12 residues. Germline V gene lookup returns CDR1 SGHTA and CDR2 FQGNSA. CDR3 in DNA: TGTGCCAGCAGTCAGTTGACAGATACGCAGTATTTT. It codes for CASSQLTDTQYF.

This rearrangement joins TRBV27 to TRBJ2-7; TRBD2 matches at 9 bases. CDR3 length equals 15 residues. In germline, CDR1 is MNHEY, CDR2 SMNVEV (reference sequence). V lost 4 bases, J lost 0 bases, and 4 bases stayed unmatched. CDR3 sequence reads: CASSSGLASSYEQYF. The CDR3 coding sequence is TGTGCCAGCAGTTCAGGACTAGCGAGCTCCTACGAGCAGTACTTC.

V is TRBV4-1 and J is TRBJ2-1; 11 bases are shared with TRBD2. The CDR3 loop spans 16 amino acids. Trimming at V came to 3 bases and at J to 7 bases, leaving 8 bases not matched to a gene. The germline V gene encodes CDR1 MGHRA and CDR2 YSYEKL. The CDR3 nucleotides read TGCGCCAGCAGCCACCTTAGCGGGAGGGCCGGTAATGAGCAGTTCTTC. It translates to CASSHLSGRAGNEQFF.

This chain uses TRBV5-4 with TRBJ2-7; D possibly uses TRBD1 or TRBD2 (6 bases each). Trimming left V 4 bases short and J 8 bases short, with 22 bases between. Germline V gene lookup returns CDR1 SGHNT and CDR2 YYREEE (reference sequence). The CDR3 extends over 15 amino acids. The CDR3 spells CASSKQVGGPLQQYF. CDR3 coding DNA: TGTGCCAGCAGCAAACAGGTGGGGGGCCCTCTCCAGCAGTACTTC.

The chain employs TRBV9 and TRBJ2-1, with D tentatively TRBD1 (6 bases). This CDR3 is built from 16 residues. The V gene lost 4 bases and the J gene lost 1 base, with 15 bases spanning the gap. The germline V gene encodes CDR1 SGDLS and CDR2 YYNGEE. The chain's CDR3 is CASSPGDRLSYNEQFF. CDR3 DNA sequence: TGTGCCAGCAGCCCCGGAGACAGGTTATCCTACAATGAGCAGTTCTTC.

The chain recombines TRBV6-5 with TRBJ1-6; 8 positions agree with TRBD1. J was trimmed by 9 bases and V by 8 bases; bases with no gene match: 12. Germline V lookup: CDR1 MNHEY, CDR2 SVGAGI. CDR3 size: 15 residues. Here the CDR3 reads CASQRLDRAASPLHF. The CDR3 DNA sequence: TGTGCCAGCCAACGGCTGGACAGGGCGGCTTCACCCCTCCACTTT.

This clone was seen a few times. The DNA of the CDR3 is TGTGCCAGCAGTTACTCACAGCTCTACAATGAGCAGTTCTTC. This codes for CASSYSQLYNEQFF. This rearrangement joins TRBV6-6 to TRBJ2-1; D unclear. The germline gives CDR1 MNHNY, CDR2 SVGAGI (reference sequence). This CDR3 has 14 amino acids. V was clipped by 0 bases and J by 3 bases, with 6 bases between them.

This clone was seen only a few times. The chain recombines TRBV6-5 with TRBJ2-1; no clear D gene. Trimming left V 0 bases short and J 12 bases short, with 9 bases between. This CDR3 contains 12 residues. CDR1 and CDR2 (germline): MNHEY, SVGAGI. CDR3 bases: TGTGCCAGCAGTTACTCCCCAACGGTGCAGTTCTTC. As protein: CASSYSPTVQFF.

The chain links TRBV18 to TRBJ2-5; D call uncertain. V was cut by 4 bases and J by 4 bases, with 10 bases left in between. Germline loops: CDR1 KGHSH, CDR2 LQKENI. The CDR3 is 13 amino acids. CDR3 sequence (DNA): TGTGCCAGCTCACGGGCGGATTTAGAGACCCAGTACTTC. Translated: CASSRADLETQYF.

The chain is built from TRBV27 and TRBJ1-2, with D unclear. Trimming removed 4 bases at V and 2 bases at J, with 17 bases between. Germline assignment: CDR1 MNHEY and CDR2 SMNVEV (reference sequence). This CDR3 contains 16 residues. CDR3 residues: CASSSLSGRRNYGYTF. The CDR3 bases are TGTGCCAGCAGTTCTCTATCGGGTCGGAGGAACTATGGCTACACCTTC.

V usage is TRBV5-6 and J usage is TRBJ1-2, with TRBD1 matching over 7 bases. Trimming removed 0 bases from V and 2 bases from J; junction bases left unmatched: 7. The CDR3 spans 16 residues. Germline CDR1 is SGHDT and CDR2 is YYEEEE. CDR3 in DNA: TGTGCCAGCAGCTTGGCCCCCGGACAGGCCAACTATGGCTACACCTTC. Protein product: CASSLAPGQANYGYTF.

This clone came up a few times. This chain joins TRBV4-1 and TRBJ1-5; D unclear. CDR3 length: 15 residues. V gave up 0 bases and J gave up 9 bases, with 15 bases separating them. CDR1 and CDR2 (germline): MGHRA, YSYEKL. CDR3 coding DNA: TGCGCCAGCAGCCAAGATGGCCCCCTAGGGCGGCCCCAGCATTTT. Amino acid sequence: CASSQDGPLGRPQHF.

This clone occurred a few times. The rearrangement links TRBV25-1 to TRBJ2-7, with D maybe TRBD2 (6 bases). With 3 bases removed from V and 5 bases from J, the gap between germline ends came to 17 bases. Germline lookup yields CDR1 MGHDK and CDR2 SYGVNS. This CDR3 comprises 15 residues. The CDR3 sequence is CASSEVGLTRDEQYF. In nucleotides, the CDR3 is TGTGCCAGCAGTGAGGTAGGACTAACACGGGACGAGCAGTACTTC.

This clone appeared a few times. The gene calls are TRBV18 and TRBJ1-5, with TRBD1 matching over 9 bases. J was trimmed by 2 bases and V by 5 bases; bases with no gene match: 10. CDR1 is KGHSH and CDR2 is LQKENI in the germline V gene. The CDR3 contains 17 residues. CDR3 sequence (DNA): TGTGCCAGCTCAGGACCGGGACAGGGACAGGGCAATCAGCCCCAGCATTTT. It translates to CASSGPGQGQGNQPQHF.